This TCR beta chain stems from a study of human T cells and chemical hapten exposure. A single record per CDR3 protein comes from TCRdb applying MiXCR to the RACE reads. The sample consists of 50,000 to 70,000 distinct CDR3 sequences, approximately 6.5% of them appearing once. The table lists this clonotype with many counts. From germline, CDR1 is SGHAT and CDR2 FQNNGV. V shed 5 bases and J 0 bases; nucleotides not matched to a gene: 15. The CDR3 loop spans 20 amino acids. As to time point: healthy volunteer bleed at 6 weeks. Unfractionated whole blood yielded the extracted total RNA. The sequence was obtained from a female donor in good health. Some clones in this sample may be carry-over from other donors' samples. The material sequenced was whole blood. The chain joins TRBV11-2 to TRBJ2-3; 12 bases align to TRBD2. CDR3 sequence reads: CASSLGSIFGTSGSTDTQYF. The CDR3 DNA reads TGTGCCAGCAGCCTAGGATCGATCTTTGGGACTAGCGGGAGCACAGATACGCAGTATTTT.